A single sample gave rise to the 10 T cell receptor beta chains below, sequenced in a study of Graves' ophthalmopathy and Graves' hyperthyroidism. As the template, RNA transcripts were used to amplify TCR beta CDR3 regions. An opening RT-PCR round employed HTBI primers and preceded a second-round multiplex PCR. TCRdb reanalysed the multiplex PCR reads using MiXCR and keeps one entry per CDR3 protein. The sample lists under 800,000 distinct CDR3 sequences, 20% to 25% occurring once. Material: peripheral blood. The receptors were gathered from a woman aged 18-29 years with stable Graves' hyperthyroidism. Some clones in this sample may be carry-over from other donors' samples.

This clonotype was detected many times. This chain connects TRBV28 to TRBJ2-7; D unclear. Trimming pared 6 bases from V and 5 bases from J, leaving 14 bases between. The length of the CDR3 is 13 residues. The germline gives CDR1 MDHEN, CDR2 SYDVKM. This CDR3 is CASRNDQAHEQYF. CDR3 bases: TGTGCCAGCAGGAATGATCAGGCCCACGAGCAGTACTTC.

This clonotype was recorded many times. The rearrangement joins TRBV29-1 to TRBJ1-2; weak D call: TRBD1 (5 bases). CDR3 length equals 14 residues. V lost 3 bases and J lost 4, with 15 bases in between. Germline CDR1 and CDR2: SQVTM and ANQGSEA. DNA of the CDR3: TGCAGCGTTGATTTAGCGGACGGGGCCTATGGCTACACCTTC. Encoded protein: CSVDLADGAYGYTF.

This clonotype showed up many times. The DNA for the CDR3 is TGTGCCAGCAGCACCGGGACATTGGTCTATGGCTACACCTTC. Residues: CASSTGTLVYGYTF. This chain joins TRBV28 and TRBJ1-2, with TRBD1 as a possible D gene (6 bases). V shed 6 bases and J shed 4 bases, with 15 bases lying between them. Germline V gene sequence: CDR1 MDHEN, CDR2 SYDVKM. CDR3 length equals 14 residues.

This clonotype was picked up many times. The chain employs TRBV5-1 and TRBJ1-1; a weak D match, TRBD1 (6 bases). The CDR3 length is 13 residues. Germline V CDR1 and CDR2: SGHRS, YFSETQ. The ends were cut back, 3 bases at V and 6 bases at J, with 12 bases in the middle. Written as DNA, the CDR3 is TGCGCCAGCAGCTCACAGGGTACGGCTGAAGCTTTCTTT. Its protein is CASSSQGTAEAFF.

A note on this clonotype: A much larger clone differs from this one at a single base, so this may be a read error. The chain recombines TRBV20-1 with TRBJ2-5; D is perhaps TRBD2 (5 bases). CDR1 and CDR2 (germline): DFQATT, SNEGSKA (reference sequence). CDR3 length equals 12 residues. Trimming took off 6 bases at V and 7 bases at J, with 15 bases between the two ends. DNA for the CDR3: TGCAGTGCCCCTGGAGGTACCGGGACCCAGTACTTC. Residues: CSAPGGTGTQYF.

The CDR3 sequence: CASSFRWDANYGYTF. The DNA of the CDR3 is TGTGCCAGCAGCTTTCGTTGGGATGCTAACTATGGCTACACCTTC. The V and J genes are TRBV11-2 and TRBJ1-2; D gene unclear. The length of the CDR3 is 15 residues. Germline V lookup: CDR1 SGHAT, CDR2 FQNNGV. Trimming pared 3 bases from V and 0 bases from J, leaving 11 bases between.

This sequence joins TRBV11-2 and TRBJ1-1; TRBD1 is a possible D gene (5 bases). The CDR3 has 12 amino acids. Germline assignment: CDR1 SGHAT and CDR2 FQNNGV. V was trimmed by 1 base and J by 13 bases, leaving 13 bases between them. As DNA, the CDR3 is TGTGCCAGCAGCTTAGCCGGTCCCGGGGGTTTCTTT. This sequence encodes CASSLAGPGGFF.

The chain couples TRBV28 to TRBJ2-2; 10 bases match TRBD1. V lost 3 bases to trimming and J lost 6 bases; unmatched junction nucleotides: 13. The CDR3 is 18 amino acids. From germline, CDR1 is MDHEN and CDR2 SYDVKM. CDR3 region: CASSFPTGSGQGAGELFF. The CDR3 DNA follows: TGTGCCAGCAGTTTCCCCACCGGATCCGGACAGGGGGCCGGGGAGCTGTTTTTT.

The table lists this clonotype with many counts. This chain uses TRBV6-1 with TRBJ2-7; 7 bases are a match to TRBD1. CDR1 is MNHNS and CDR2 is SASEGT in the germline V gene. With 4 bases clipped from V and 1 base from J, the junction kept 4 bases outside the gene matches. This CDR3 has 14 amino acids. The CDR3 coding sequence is TGTGCCAGCAGTGGAGGACAGGCGTCCTACGAGCAGTACTTC. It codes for CASSGGQASYEQYF.

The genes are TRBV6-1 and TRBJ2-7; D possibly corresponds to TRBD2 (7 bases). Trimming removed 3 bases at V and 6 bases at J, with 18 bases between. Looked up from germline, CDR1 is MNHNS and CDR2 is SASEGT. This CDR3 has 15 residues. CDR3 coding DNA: TGTGCCAGCAGTGACCCGGGCAGGGGAGGGCGCGAGCAGTACTTC. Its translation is CASSDPGRGGREQYF.